These 18 T cell receptor beta chains were all obtained from the same sample, sequenced in a study of blood T cell repertoires in COVID-19. Sequenced by immunoSEQ multiplex PCR; TCRdb stores in-frame clones only, minus some. The sample records 250,000 to 300,000 clones, 89% being singletons. Specimen: peripheral blood. All receptors derive from a woman aged 60 to 75 with acute or convalescent COVID-19.

The chain has TRBV4-3 and TRBJ1-4, with 8 bases matching TRBD1. This CDR3 is built from 18 residues. Germline V CDR1 and CDR2: LGHNA, YSLEER. The V segment lost 1 base and the J segment 5 bases; nucleotides outside the gene matches: 12. In nucleotides, the CDR3 is TGCGCCAGCAGCCAAGCATACCGGACAGGGTTTGGAAATGAAAAACTGTTTTTT. This gives the protein CASSQAYRTGFGNEKLFF.

J is TRBJ1-2 and V is TRBV7-9; TRBD1 agrees at 7 bases. The V segment lost 5 bases and the J segment 9 bases; nucleotides outside the gene matches: 9. Germline assignment: CDR1 SEHNR and CDR2 FQNEAQ (reference sequence). The length of the CDR3 is 13 residues. The CDR3 nucleotides read TGTGCCAGCAGCCCGGGACAGAGAGAGCGCTACACCTTC. Its translation: CASSPGQRERYTF. The whole variable domain, filled in from reference TRBV7-9 and TRBJ1-2, reads DTGVSQNPRHKITKRGQNVTFRCDPISEHNRLYWYRQTLGQGPEFLTYFQNEAQLEKSRLLSDRFSAERPKGSFSTLEIQRTEQGDSAMYLCASSPGQRERYTFGSGTRLTVV.

The chain carries TRBV5-5 and TRBJ2-1; TRBD2 aligns across 10 bases. J gave up 6 bases and V 2 bases, and 8 bases lay outside the gene matches. Germline V gene data show CDR1 as SGHKS and CDR2 as YYEKEE (reference sequence). This CDR3 has 16 amino acids. CDR3 sequence: CASSFYWTSGPNEQFF. CDR3 DNA sequence: TGTGCCAGCAGCTTTTATTGGACTAGCGGCCCCAATGAGCAGTTCTTC.

The gene calls are TRBV15 and TRBJ2-2, with D possibly being TRBD2 (6 bases). Germline V CDR1 and CDR2: LNHNV, YYDKDF (reference sequence). The V end lost 0 bases, the J end lost 3 bases, and 23 bases lay between the germline ends. The CDR3 is 20 residues long. CDR3 sequence reads: CATSRDLVAGSRADTGELFF. CDR3 DNA sequence: TGTGCCACCAGCAGAGATTTGGTGGCGGGGTCAAGGGCCGACACCGGGGAGCTGTTTTTT.

The chain joins TRBV7-9 to TRBJ2-6; D uncertain. The CDR3 runs to 16 residues. Per germline, CDR1 SEHNR and CDR2 FQNEAQ (reference sequence). V lost 5 bases, J lost 4 bases, and 15 bases lay in between. CDR3 DNA sequence: TGTGCCAGCAGCCCGAGAGGCCCCGCAGGGGCCAACGTCCTGACTTTC. Encoded protein: CASSPRGPAGANVLTF.

This clone was detected once. The genes are TRBV24-1 and TRBJ1-2, with 9 nucleotides matching TRBD1. Germline lookup yields CDR1 KGHDR and CDR2 SFDVKD. The CDR3 runs to 16 residues. With 4 bases clipped from V and 5 bases from J, the junction kept 10 bases outside the gene matches. CDR3 sequence (DNA): TGTGCCACCAGTGAAAAACCGGGACAGGGTTCTTATGGCTACACCTTC. Translating it yields CATSEKPGQGSYGYTF.

This clone was counted a single time. In DNA form, the CDR3 reads TGCGCCAGCAGCCAAGATAGACAGTTCGAGCAGTACTTC. Translated, it gives CASSQDRQFEQYF. The chain has TRBV4-3 and TRBJ2-7; weak D call: TRBD1 (5 bases). From germline, CDR1 is LGHNA and CDR2 YSLEER. The CDR3 covers 13 residues. Trimming removed 0 bases from V and 6 bases from J, with 9 bases in between.

The chain has TRBV28 and TRBJ1-2, with 10 bases matching TRBD1. CDR1 MDHEN and CDR2 SYDVKM come from the germline V gene. This CDR3 spans 13 amino acids. The V segment lost 8 bases and the J segment 1 base; nucleotides outside the gene matches: 1. The CDR3 reads CASGTGVNYGYTF. CDR3 sequence (DNA): TGTGCCAGCGGGACAGGGGTTAACTATGGCTACACCTTC.

The chain links TRBV3-1 (or the pseudogene TRBV3-2) to TRBJ1-2, with D possibly matching TRBD1 (6 bases). This CDR3 has 17 residues. Trimming pared 0 bases from V and 6 bases from J, leaving 20 bases between. Per germline, CDR1 LGHDT and CDR2 YNNKEL (reference sequence). The chain's CDR3 is CASSQEGILQGHHGYTF. The CDR3 bases are TGTGCCAGCAGCCAAGAGGGAATATTACAGGGTCATCATGGCTACACCTTC.

CDR3 in amino acids: CASSLNGGGYGYTF. In nucleotides, the CDR3 is TGTGCCAGCAGTTTGAATGGGGGCGGGTATGGCTACACCTTC. The chain has TRBV28 and TRBJ1-2, with a tentative D call TRBD1 (6 bases). The CDR3 contains 14 residues. Germline-derived CDR1 and CDR2 are MDHEN and SYDVKM. Trimming left V 3 bases short and J 5 bases short, with 13 bases between.

This chain links TRBV7-7 with TRBJ2-5; 9 bases map to TRBD1. The germline V gene has CDR1 SSHAT and CDR2 FNYEAQ (reference sequence). The CDR3 is made up of 15 amino acids. V shed 5 bases, J shed 0 bases, and the junction held 4 bases outside the gene matches. CDR3 residues: CASSTTGGYQETQYF. CDR3 coding DNA: TGTGCCAGCAGCACGACAGGGGGATACCAAGAGACCCAGTACTTC.

The chain recombines TRBV2 with TRBJ2-2, with D possibly being TRBD1 (6 bases). Germline V gene sequence: CDR1 SNHLY, CDR2 FYNNEI. The CDR3 extends over 16 amino acids. Trimming removed 6 bases at V and 2 bases at J, with 16 bases between. Written as DNA, the CDR3 is TGTGCCAGCAGACAAGGGACACACAGTAACACCGGGGAGCTGTTTTTT. It specifies CASRQGTHSNTGELFF. Full variable domain (missing parts from reference TRBV2 and TRBJ2-2): EPEVTQTPSHQVTQMGQEVILRCVPISNHLYFYWYRQILGQKVEFLVSFYNNEISEKSEIFDDQFSVERPDGSNFTLKIRSTKLEDSAMYFCASRQGTHSNTGELFFGEGSRLTVL.

This clone turned up a few times. V is TRBV5-1 and J is TRBJ1-5; weak D call: TRBD1 (5 bases). The CDR3 is 14 amino acids. Germline CDR1 and CDR2: SGHRS and YFSETQ. Trimming removed 0 bases from V and 2 bases from J, with 6 bases in between. This chain's CDR3 is CASSLGGGNQPQHF. The CDR3 region has the DNA TGCGCCAGCAGCTTGGGGGGGGGCAATCAGCCCCAGCATTTT.

The chain combines TRBV7-3 with TRBJ2-2; D unclear. V lost 5 bases and J lost 8, with 12 bases in between. Germline CDR1 is SGHTA and CDR2 is FQGTGA. This CDR3 has 13 amino acids. The CDR3 protein is CASSPQPRGELFF. DNA for the CDR3: TGTGCCAGCAGCCCCCAACCGCGAGGGGAGCTGTTTTTT.

The CDR3 reads CASSSPYGEGYNEQFF. The CDR3 region has the DNA TGTGCCAGCAGTTCACCTTATGGGGAGGGATACAATGAGCAGTTCTTC. The chain uses TRBV27 and TRBJ2-1; 7 bases match TRBD2. The germline gives CDR1 MNHEY, CDR2 SMNVEV (reference sequence). V lost 4 bases and J lost 4; bases outside the gene matches: 10. CDR3 size: 16 residues.

The chain couples TRBV2 to TRBJ2-3; D is perhaps TRBD1 (6 bases). This CDR3 contains 16 residues. V shed 6 bases and J shed 0 bases, with 16 bases lying between them. In germline, CDR1 is SNHLY, CDR2 FYNNEI. The CDR3 is CASRTRPGASTDTQYF. In nucleotides, the CDR3 is TGTGCCAGCAGGACCAGGCCAGGGGCTAGCACAGATACGCAGTATTTT.

As to this clone: The germline gene is not matched at one end of the junction; a read error may be the cause. J is TRBJ2-7 and V is TRBV11-2; D may be TRBD2 (6 bases). The CDR3 covers 16 residues. Germline V lookup: CDR1 SGHAT, CDR2 FQNNGV. The CDR3 protein is CASSLEFGTPSSEQYF. The CDR3 nucleotides are TGTGCCAGCAGCTTAGAGTTCGGGACTCCTTCCTCCGAGCAGTACTTC.

This clone appeared a single time. V usage is TRBV6-2 or TRBV6-3 and J usage is TRBJ2-7; D is ambiguous. Trimming took off 3 bases at V and 4 bases at J, with 7 bases between the two ends. CDR1 is MNHEY, CDR2 SVGEGT, per germline. The CDR3 runs to 12 residues. The CDR3 coding sequence is TGTGCCAGCAGTTATTCCAATTACGAGCAGTACTTC. Protein product: CASSYSNYEQYF.